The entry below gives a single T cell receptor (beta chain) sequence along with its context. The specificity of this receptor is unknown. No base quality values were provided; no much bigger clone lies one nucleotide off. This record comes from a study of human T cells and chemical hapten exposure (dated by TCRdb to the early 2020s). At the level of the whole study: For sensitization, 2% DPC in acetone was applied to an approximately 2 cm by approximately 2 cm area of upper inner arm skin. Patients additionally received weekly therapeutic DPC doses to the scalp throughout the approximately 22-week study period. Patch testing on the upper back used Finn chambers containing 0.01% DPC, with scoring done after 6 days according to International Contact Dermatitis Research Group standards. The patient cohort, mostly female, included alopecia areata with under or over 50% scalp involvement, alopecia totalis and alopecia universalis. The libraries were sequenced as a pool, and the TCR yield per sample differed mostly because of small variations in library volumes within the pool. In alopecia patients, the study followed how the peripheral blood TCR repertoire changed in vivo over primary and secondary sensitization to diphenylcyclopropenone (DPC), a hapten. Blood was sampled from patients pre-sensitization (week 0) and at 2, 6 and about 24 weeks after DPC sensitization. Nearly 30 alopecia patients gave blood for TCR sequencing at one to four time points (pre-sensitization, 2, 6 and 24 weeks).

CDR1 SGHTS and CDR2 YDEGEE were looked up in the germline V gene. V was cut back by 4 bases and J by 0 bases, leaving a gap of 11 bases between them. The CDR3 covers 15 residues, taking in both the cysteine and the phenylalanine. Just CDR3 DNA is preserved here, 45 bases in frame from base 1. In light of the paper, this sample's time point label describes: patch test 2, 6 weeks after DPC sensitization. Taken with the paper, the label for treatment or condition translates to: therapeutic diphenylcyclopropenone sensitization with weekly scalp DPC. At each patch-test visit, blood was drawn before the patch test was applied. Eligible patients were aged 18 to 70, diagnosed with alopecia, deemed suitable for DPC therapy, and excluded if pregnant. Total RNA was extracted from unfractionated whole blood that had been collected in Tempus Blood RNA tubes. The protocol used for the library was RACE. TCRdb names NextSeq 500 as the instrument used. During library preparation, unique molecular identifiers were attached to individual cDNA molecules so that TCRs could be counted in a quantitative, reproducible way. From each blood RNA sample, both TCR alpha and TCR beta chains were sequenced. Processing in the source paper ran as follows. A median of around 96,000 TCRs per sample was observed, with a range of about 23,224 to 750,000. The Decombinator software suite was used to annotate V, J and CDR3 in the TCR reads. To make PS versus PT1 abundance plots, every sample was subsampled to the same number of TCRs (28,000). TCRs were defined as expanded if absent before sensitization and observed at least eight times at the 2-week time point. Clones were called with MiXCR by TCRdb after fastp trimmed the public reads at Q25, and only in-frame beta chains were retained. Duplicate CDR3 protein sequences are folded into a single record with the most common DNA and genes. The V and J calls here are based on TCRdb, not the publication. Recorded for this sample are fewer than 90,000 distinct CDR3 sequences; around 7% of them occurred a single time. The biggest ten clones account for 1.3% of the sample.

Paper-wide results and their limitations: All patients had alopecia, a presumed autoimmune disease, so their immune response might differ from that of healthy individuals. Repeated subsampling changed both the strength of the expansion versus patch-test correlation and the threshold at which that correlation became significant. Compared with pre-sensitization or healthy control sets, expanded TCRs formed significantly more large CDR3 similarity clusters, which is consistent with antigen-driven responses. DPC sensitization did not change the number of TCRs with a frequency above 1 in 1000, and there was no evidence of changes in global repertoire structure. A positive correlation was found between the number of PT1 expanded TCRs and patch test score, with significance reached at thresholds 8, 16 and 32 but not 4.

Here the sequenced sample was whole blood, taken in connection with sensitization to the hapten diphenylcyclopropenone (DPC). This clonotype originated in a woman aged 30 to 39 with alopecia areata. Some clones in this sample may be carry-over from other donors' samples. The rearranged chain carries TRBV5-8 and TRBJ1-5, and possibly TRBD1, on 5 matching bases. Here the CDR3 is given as CASSPTDYSNQPQHF. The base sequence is TGTGCCAGCAGCCCGACAGACTATAGCAATCAGCCCCAGCATTTT.